The entry below describes one T cell receptor (beta chain). Its antigen is not identified. Other DNA sequences in the sample encode the same CDR3. Sequencing used immunoSEQ multiplex PCR; TCRdb keeps in-frame clones, though not all of them. Of approximately 98,000 clones in the sample, around 65% were seen once. Donors, healthy HIV-negative adults, lacked recent acute infections or vaccinations. The study drew all its donors from Caucasian adults living in Nashville, Tennessee. This record belongs to a study of shared clonotypes between healthy human individuals. Germline CDR1 SGHRS, CDR2 YFSETQ. The CDR3 has 13 amino acids. Trimming removed 2 bases from V and 2 bases from J, with 8 bases in between. Study results and caveats: The study's rarefaction showed incomplete sorted-subset sequencing despite large depth.

Material for sequencing was memory CD8+ T cells sorted from blood. Noted subset: CD45RO+ cells pooled with CCR7-negative TemRA cells. The chain has TRBV5-1 and TRBJ2-7, with a tentative D call TRBD1 (6 bases). The sequence was collected from a woman aged 30 to 39 in good health. DNA of the CDR3: TGCGCCAGCAGCTTCGGACAGACCTACGAGCAGTACTTC. It codes for CASSFGQTYEQYF.